This T cell receptor (beta chain) was captured by sequencing in a study of shared clonotypes between healthy human individuals. Study-wide findings and caveats: Non-shared clonotypes were found to have lower generation probabilities than the clonotypes that were shared by all four of the sorted-subset donors. It was expected that sequencing depth would affect clonotype sharing among donors.

Terminally differentiated effector memory CD45RA+ cells were excluded from the naive CD8 cells, which were CD45RO-negative and positively selected for CCR7. There were no recent acute infections or vaccinations among the donors, who were healthy HIV-negative adults. This clone occurred once. Its antigen remains unidentified. Replicate sorted-subset PCRs were loaded with 150 to 250 ng DNA, 30,000 or so T cell genomes. The data were produced by immunoSEQ multiplex PCR, yet TCRdb's version contains in-frame clones alone and is incomplete. The table records millions of clones, about 95% of them present only once. This CDR3 has 15 amino acids. V was clipped by 2 bases and J by 2 bases; unmatched bases: 6. Germline CDR1 and CDR2: MNHEY and SVGAGI.

The clonotype originates from a man aged 18 to 29 in good health. The V and J genes are TRBV6-5 and TRBJ2-7, with TRBD1 matching over 7 bases. The sample taken for sequencing was naive CD8+ T cells sorted from blood. The CDR3 DNA is TGTGCCAGCAGTTACGGGCAGGGGGACACCTACGAGCAGTACTTC. Amino acids: CASSYGQGDTYEQYF.